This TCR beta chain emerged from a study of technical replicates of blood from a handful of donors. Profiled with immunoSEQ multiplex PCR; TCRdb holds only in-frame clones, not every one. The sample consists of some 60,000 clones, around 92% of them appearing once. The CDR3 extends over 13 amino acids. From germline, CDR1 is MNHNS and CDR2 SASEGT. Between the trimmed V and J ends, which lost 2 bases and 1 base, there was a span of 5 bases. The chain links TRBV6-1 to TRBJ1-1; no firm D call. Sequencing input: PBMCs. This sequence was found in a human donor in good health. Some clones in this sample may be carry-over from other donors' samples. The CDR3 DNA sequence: TGTGCCAGCAGTGAACAGGAGAACACTGAAGCTTTCTTT. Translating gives CASSEQENTEAFF.